Below are 12 T cell receptor beta chains sequenced from a single sample in a study of blood T cell repertoires in COVID-19. Repertoires were generated with immunoSEQ multiplex PCR, while TCRdb's copy carries only in-frame clones and drops some. The sample holds about 160,000 clones, over 80% seen once. The material sequenced was peripheral blood. The receptors were gathered from an elderly woman with active or convalescent COVID-19.

The table lists this clone with a few counts. This chain's CDR3 is CASSPGQGWSQYF. The CDR3 coding sequence is TGTGCCAGTAGTCCGGGACAGGGGTGGTCCCAGTACTTC. V and J are TRBV19 and TRBJ2-5; 10 nucleotides agree with TRBD1. The germline V gene encodes CDR1 LNHDA and CDR2 SQIVND (reference sequence). This CDR3 contains 13 residues. The V gene end was trimmed by 5 bases and the J gene end by 9 bases; junction bases not matched to a gene: 6.

The chain combines TRBV7-8 with TRBJ2-1; possibly TRBD2 for D (7 bases). The length of the CDR3 is 17 residues. The germline V gene has CDR1 SGHVS and CDR2 FQNEAQ. Deletions cut 5 bases from V and 0 bases from J, with 17 bases between. The CDR3 loop reads CASSPRGGGNSYNEQFF. CDR3 coding DNA: TGTGCCAGCAGCCCAAGGGGAGGGGGTAACTCCTACAATGAGCAGTTCTTC.

The chain links TRBV5-5 to TRBJ1-2; a possible D gene is TRBD1 (5 bases). Trimming left V 3 bases short and J 3 bases short, with 12 bases between. CDR1 is SGHKS, CDR2 YYEKEE, per germline (reference sequence). This CDR3 has 14 amino acids. CDR3 in DNA: TGTGCCAGCAGCTCCGTTGACAGCTACTATGGCTACACCTTC. Amino acid sequence: CASSSVDSYYGYTF.

This clone was seen a handful of times. The CDR3 protein is CAISESATGDHEQYF. CDR3 nucleotides: TGTGCCATCAGTGAGTCAGCTACAGGGGACCACGAGCAGTACTTC. The chain links TRBV10-3 to TRBJ2-7; 7 positions match TRBD1. This CDR3 spans 15 amino acids. Trimming at V came to 0 bases and at J to 5 bases, leaving 7 bases not matched to a gene. Germline loops: CDR1 ENHRY, CDR2 SYGVKD.

The chain is built from TRBV12-5 and TRBJ1-1; D may be TRBD1 (5 bases). CDR3 length: 14 amino acids. The V gene lost 11 bases and the J gene lost 1 base, with 17 bases spanning the gap. Germline CDR1 and CDR2: LGHNT and FRNRAP. CDR3 in DNA: TGTGCTGGAGCTACGGGACTCCCGAACACTGAAGCTTTCTTT. Protein: CAGATGLPNTEAFF.

The V and J genes are TRBV3-1 (or the pseudogene TRBV3-2) and TRBJ1-5, with 7 bases that match TRBD1. The germline V gene has CDR1 LGHDT and CDR2 YNNKEL (reference sequence). The CDR3 runs to 14 residues. The J segment lost 5 bases and the V segment lost 4 bases, leaving 5 bases of the junction unmatched. The CDR3, as DNA: TGTGCCAGCAGCCCAGGACAGGACCATCAGCCCCAGCATTTT. Translation: CASSPGQDHQPQHF.

The chain couples TRBV27 to TRBJ1-5; 8 bases match TRBD1. Germline-derived CDR1 and CDR2 are MNHEY and SMNVEV (reference sequence). V was pared by 5 bases and J by 3 bases, with 3 bases of the junction left unmatched. This CDR3 has 14 residues. In DNA form, the CDR3 reads TGTGCCAGCAGTCCACAGGGGGACAATCAGCCCCAGCATTTT. Its protein is CASSPQGDNQPQHF.

V gene TRBV5-1 combines with J gene TRBJ2-7; 7 nucleotides line up with TRBD1. The germline V gene has CDR1 SGHRS and CDR2 YFSETQ. With 4 bases clipped from V and 0 bases from J, the junction kept 4 bases outside the gene matches. The CDR3 consists of 14 residues. CDR3 in amino acids: CASSKDRNSYEQYF. CDR3 in DNA: TGCGCCAGCAGCAAGGACAGGAACTCCTACGAGCAGTACTTC.

This clone was picked up a small number of times. The CDR3 loop is CASSVVTSTDTQYF. The CDR3 bases are TGTGCCAGCAGCGTCGTTACTAGCACAGATACGCAGTATTTT. V is TRBV7-2 and J is TRBJ2-3, with D unresolved. Germline CDR1 and CDR2: SGHTA and FQGNSA. V was trimmed by 5 bases and J by 0 bases, leaving 9 bases between them. The CDR3 length is 14 residues. Full variable domain (rest looked up from reference TRBV7-2 and TRBJ2-3): GAGVSQSPSNKVTEKGKDVELRCDPISGHTALYWYRQSLGQGLEFLIYFQGNSAPDKSGLPSDRFSAERTGGSVSTLTIQRTQQEDSAVYLCASSVVTSTDTQYFGPGTRLTVL.

This clone occurred once. The chain has TRBV27 and TRBJ2-1; TRBD1 aligns across 10 bases. The CDR3 consists of 13 residues. V lost 6 bases to trimming and J lost 7 bases; unmatched junction nucleotides: 3. Germline V gene data show CDR1 as MNHEY and CDR2 as SMNVEV (reference sequence). CDR3 sequence (DNA): TGTGCCAGCAGGGGGACAGGGGAAAATGAGCAGTTCTTC. Its translation is CASRGTGENEQFF.

The chain employs TRBV10-2 and TRBJ2-1; D is perhaps TRBD2 (5 bases). The CDR3 spans 14 residues. The germline V gene has CDR1 WSHSY and CDR2 SAAADI. V lost 5 bases and J lost 0, with 8 bases in between. In DNA, the CDR3 is TGCGCCAGCAGTCGTCTAGCCTCCTACAATGAGCAGTTCTTC. Translated: CASSRLASYNEQFF.

Details on this clone: The same CDR3 can be traced to other DNA sequences in this sample. This rearrangement joins TRBV3-1 (or the pseudogene TRBV3-2) to TRBJ1-5; D unclear. The CDR3 spans 15 residues. Germline-derived CDR1 and CDR2 are LGHDT and YNNKEL (reference sequence). Deletions cut 1 base from V and 2 bases from J, with 9 bases between. CDR3 sequence (DNA): TGTGCCAGCAGCCAAGTAACCGGGGGCAATCAGCCCCAGCATTTT. Residues: CASSQVTGGNQPQHF.